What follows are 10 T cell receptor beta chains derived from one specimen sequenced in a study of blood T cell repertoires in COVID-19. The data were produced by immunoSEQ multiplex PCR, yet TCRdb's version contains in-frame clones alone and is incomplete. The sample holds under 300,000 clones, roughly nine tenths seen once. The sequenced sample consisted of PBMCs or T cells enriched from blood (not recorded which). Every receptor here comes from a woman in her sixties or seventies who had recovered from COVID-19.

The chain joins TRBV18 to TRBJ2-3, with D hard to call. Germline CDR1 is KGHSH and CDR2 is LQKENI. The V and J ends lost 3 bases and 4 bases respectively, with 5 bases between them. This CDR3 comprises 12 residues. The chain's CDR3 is CASSPEADTQYF. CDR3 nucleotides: TGTGCCAGCTCACCCGAGGCAGATACGCAGTATTTT.

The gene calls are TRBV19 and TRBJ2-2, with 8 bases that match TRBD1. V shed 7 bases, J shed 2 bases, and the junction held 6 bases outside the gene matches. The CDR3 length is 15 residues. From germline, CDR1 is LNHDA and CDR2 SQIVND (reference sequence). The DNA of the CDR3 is TGTGCCAGTACCCCTGGACAGGGCAACACCGGGGAGCTGTTTTTT. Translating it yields CASTPGQGNTGELFF.

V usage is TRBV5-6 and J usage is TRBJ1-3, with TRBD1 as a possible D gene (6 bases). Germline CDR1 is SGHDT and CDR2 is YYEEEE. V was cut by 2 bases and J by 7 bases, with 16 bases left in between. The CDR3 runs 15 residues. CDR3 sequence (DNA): TGTGCCAGCAGCTTTCTGGGGGCCGCTCACAACACCATATATTTT. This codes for CASSFLGAAHNTIYF.

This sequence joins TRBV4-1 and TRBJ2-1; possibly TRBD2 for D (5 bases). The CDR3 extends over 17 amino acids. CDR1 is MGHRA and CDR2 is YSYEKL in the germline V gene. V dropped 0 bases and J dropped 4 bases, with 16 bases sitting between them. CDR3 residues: CASSQDGWTLPYNEQFF. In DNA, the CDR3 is TGCGCCAGCAGCCAAGATGGGTGGACTCTTCCTTACAATGAGCAGTTCTTC.

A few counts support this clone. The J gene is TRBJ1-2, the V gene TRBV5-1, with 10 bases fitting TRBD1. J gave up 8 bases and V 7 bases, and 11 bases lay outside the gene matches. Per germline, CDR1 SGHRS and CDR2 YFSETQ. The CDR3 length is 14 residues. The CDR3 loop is CASAEVSTGGGYTF. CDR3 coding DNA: TGCGCCAGCGCCGAGGTTTCGACAGGGGGCGGCTACACCTTC.

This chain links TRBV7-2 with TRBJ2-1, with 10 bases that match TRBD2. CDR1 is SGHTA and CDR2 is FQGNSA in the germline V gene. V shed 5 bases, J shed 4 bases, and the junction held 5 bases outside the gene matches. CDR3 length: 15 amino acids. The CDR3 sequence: CASSPGTSVYNEQFF. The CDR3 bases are TGTGCCAGCAGCCCCGGGACTAGCGTTTACAATGAGCAGTTCTTC.

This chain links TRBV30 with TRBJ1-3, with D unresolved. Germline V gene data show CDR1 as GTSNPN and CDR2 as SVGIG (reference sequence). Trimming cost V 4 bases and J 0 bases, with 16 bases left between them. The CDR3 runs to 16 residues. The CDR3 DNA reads TGTGCCTGGACTAGAGGCACTACCGGCTCTGGAAACACCATATATTTT. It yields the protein CAWTRGTTGSGNTIYF.

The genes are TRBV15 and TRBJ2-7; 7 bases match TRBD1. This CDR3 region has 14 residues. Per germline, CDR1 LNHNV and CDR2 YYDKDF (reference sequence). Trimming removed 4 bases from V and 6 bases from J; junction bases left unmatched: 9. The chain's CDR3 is CATSNTGDPVEQYF. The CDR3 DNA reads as TGTGCCACCAGCAACACAGGGGACCCCGTCGAGCAGTACTTC. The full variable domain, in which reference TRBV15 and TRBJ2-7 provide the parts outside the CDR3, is DAMVIQNPRYQVTQFGKPVTLSCSQTLNHNVMYWYQQKSSQAPKLLFHYYDKDFNNEADTPDNFQSRRPNTSFCFLDIRSPGLGDTAMYLCATSNTGDPVEQYFGPGTRLTVT.

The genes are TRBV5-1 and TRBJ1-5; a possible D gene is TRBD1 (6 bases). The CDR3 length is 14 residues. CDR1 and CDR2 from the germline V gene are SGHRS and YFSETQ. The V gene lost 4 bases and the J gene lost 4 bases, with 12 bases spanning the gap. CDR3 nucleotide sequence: TGCGCCAGCAGCCTCGGACAGCTGAATCAGCCCCAGCATTTT. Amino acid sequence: CASSLGQLNQPQHF.

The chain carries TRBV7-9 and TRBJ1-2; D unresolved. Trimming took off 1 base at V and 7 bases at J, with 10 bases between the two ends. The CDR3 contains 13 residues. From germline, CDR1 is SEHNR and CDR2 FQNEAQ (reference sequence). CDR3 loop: CASSLEGGIGYTF. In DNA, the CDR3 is TGTGCCAGCAGCTTAGAGGGAGGGATTGGCTACACCTTC.